Below, 28 T cell receptor beta chains from the same sample are listed, as sequenced in a study of T-cell memory formation after mild COVID-19. TCRdb used MiXCR to reprocess the 5' RACE reads, holding one entry per CDR3 protein. The repertoire has a few hundred thousand distinct CDR3 sequences, over 20% of them found once; the top ten carry about an eighth. Sequencing used PBMCs or a T cell subset sorted from them (not recorded which). These receptors were obtained from an adult woman who had mild COVID-19 (a few samples of this study predate the infection). Cell type and time point are not known.

The chain links TRBV9 to TRBJ2-7; tentative D call: TRBD1 (6 bases). The CDR3 extends over 14 amino acids. Germline assignment: CDR1 SGDLS and CDR2 YYNGEE. Trimming stripped 0 bases from V and 3 bases from J, with 10 bases between. The CDR3 DNA sequence: TGTGCCAGCAGCGTAGGTCAGGGGAACTACGAGCAGTACTTC. Translating gives CASSVGQGNYEQYF. Complete variable domain (other parts from reference TRBV9 and TRBJ2-7): DSGVTQTPKHLITATGQRVTLRCSPRSGDLSVYWYQQSLDQGLQFLIQYYNGEERAKGNILERFSAQQFPDLHSELNLSSLELGDSALYFCASSVGQGNYEQYFGPGTRLTVT.

This clonotype was picked up a small number of times. The chain joins TRBV20-1 to TRBJ1-1; D is possibly TRBD1 (5 bases). Germline CDR1 reads DFQATT; CDR2 reads SNEGSKA (reference sequence). The germline V and J ends were trimmed by 6 bases and 1 base, with 12 bases remaining between them. The CDR3 is 13 residues long. CDR3 loop: CSAFTGRNTEAFF. Written as DNA, the CDR3 is TGCAGTGCGTTTACAGGAAGGAACACTGAAGCTTTCTTT.

The chain links TRBV20-1 to TRBJ2-7, with D unclear. Germline values: CDR1 DFQATT, CDR2 SNEGSKA (reference sequence). V lost 3 bases and J lost 0, with 9 bases in between. The CDR3 is made up of 13 amino acids. The chain's CDR3 is CSASSPSSYEQYF. CDR3 nucleotides: TGCAGTGCTAGTAGCCCCAGCTCCTACGAGCAGTACTTC.

The chain couples TRBV7-2 to TRBJ1-5; 7 bases line up with TRBD1. CDR1 SGHTA and CDR2 FQGNSA come from the germline V gene. This CDR3 spans 20 amino acids. V was pared by 1 base and J by 0 bases, with 15 bases of the junction left unmatched. This CDR3 is CASSLGAPAGTVNSNQPQHF. DNA of the CDR3: TGTGCCAGCAGCTTAGGGGCCCCCGCCGGGACAGTCAATAGCAATCAGCCCCAGCATTTT.

This clonotype showed up just a few times. This chain joins TRBV5-6 and TRBJ2-1, with D perhaps assigned TRBD1 or TRBD2 (6 bases each). V lost 4 bases, J lost 0 bases, and 11 bases lay in between. CDR1 SGHDT and CDR2 YYEEEE come from the germline V gene. This CDR3 spans 15 amino acids. The CDR3 DNA follows: TGTGCCAGCAGCCGCAGGGGACTCTCCTACAATGAGCAGTTCTTC. The encoded protein is CASSRRGLSYNEQFF.

V gene TRBV7-9 combines with J gene TRBJ1-1; TRBD1 might be the D (6 bases). Germline lookup yields CDR1 SEHNR and CDR2 FQNEAQ (reference sequence). There are 15 residues in the CDR3. V lost 5 bases and J 1 base, leaving 14 bases between the germline ends. CDR3 loop: CASSPRGQPNTEAFF. In DNA form, the CDR3 reads TGTGCCAGCAGCCCGCGAGGACAGCCGAACACTGAAGCTTTCTTT. The full variable domain, its missing parts supplied by reference TRBV7-9 and TRBJ1-1, is DTGVSQNPRHKITKRGQNVTFRCDPISEHNRLYWYRQTLGQGPEFLTYFQNEAQLEKSRLLSDRFSAERPKGSFSTLEIQRTEQGDSAMYLCASSPRGQPNTEAFFGQGTRLTVV.

J is TRBJ1-2 and V is TRBV27, with a possible D match to TRBD1 (6 bases). The V end was cut by 5 bases, the J end by 5 bases, with 24 bases between. Germline V gene data show CDR1 as MNHEY and CDR2 as SMNVEV (reference sequence). The length of the CDR3 is 17 residues. The CDR3 bases are TGTGCCAGCAGTACAGTAGGGGGGCAGAGCTGGCTTTATGGCTACACCTTC. Protein: CASSTVGGQSWLYGYTF.

The rearrangement links TRBV9 to TRBJ1-3; unclear D gene. Per germline, CDR1 SGDLS and CDR2 YYNGEE. V was cut by 4 bases and J by 12 bases, with 17 bases left in between. The CDR3 extends over 13 amino acids. As DNA, the CDR3 is TGTGCCAGCAGCCCCCCAGCCAGGAAGGGCATATATTTT. Translating it yields CASSPPARKGIYF.

The chain is built from TRBV7-3 and TRBJ2-2; no definite D call. The length of the CDR3 is 15 residues. Germline CDR1 and CDR2: SGHTA and FQGTGA. V was clipped by 2 bases and J by 2 bases, with 9 bases between them. This chain's CDR3 is CASSLGRSNTGELFF. The CDR3 DNA follows: TGTGCCAGCAGCTTAGGACGGTCAAACACCGGGGAGCTGTTTTTT.

The J gene is TRBJ2-7, the V gene TRBV7-8; 8 positions agree with TRBD2. The V gene end was trimmed by 5 bases and the J gene end by 0 bases; junction bases not matched to a gene: 6. There are 15 residues in the CDR3. Germline V gives CDR1 SGHVS, CDR2 FQNEAQ. Here the CDR3 DNA reads TGTGCCAGCAGCCCGGGGGGGCGGGCCTCCTACGAGCAGTACTTC. Amino acids: CASSPGGRASYEQYF. Filled out from reference TRBV7-8 and TRBJ2-7, the complete variable domain reads GAGVSQSPRYKVAKRGQDVALRCDPISGHVSLFWYQQALGQGPEFLTYFQNEAQLDKSGLPSDRFFAERPEGSVSTLKIQRTQQEDSAVYLCASSPGGRASYEQYFGPGTRLTVT.

This clonotype was detected many times. This chain links TRBV7-2 with TRBJ2-7, with TRBD2 matching 9 bases. This CDR3 is built from 17 residues. The germline V gene encodes CDR1 SGHTA and CDR2 FQGNSA. Unmatched junction bases numbered 8, after V lost 2 bases and J lost 0 bases. The CDR3 DNA reads as TGTGCCAGCAGCTTACCCGGACTAGCGTGGGGCTCCTACGAGCAGTACTTC. Translation: CASSLPGLAWGSYEQYF.

In its sample, this clonotype was seen a few times. This chain links TRBV4-3 with TRBJ1-6, with a tentative D call TRBD1 (6 bases). The CDR3 is 16 residues long. V was clipped by 4 bases and J by 7 bases, with 17 bases between them. Germline V gives CDR1 LGHNA, CDR2 YSLEER. The CDR3 is CASSRGRGSSNSPLHF. The DNA of the CDR3 is TGCGCCAGCAGCCGGGGCAGGGGCAGTTCCAATTCACCCCTCCACTTT.

The genes are TRBV12-3 or TRBV12-4 and TRBJ2-1; 14 nucleotides agree with TRBD2. The CDR3 totals 15 residues. With V trimmed by 6 bases and J by 8 bases, 6 bases remained unmatched. The chain's CDR3 is CASRSTSGGAYEQFF. In DNA form, the CDR3 reads TGTGCCAGCAGGTCGACTAGCGGGGGGGCCTATGAGCAGTTCTTC.

The V and J genes are TRBV5-4 and TRBJ2-7; 8 nucleotides agree with TRBD2. Trimming removed 0 bases from V and 2 bases from J; junction bases left unmatched: 4. This CDR3 region has 15 residues. Per the germline V gene, CDR1 is SGHNT and CDR2 is YYREEE (reference sequence). The chain's CDR3 is CASSLGSGVAYEQYF. Written as DNA, the CDR3 is TGTGCCAGCAGCTTGGGTAGCGGGGTCGCCTACGAGCAGTACTTC. The whole variable domain, filled in from reference TRBV5-4 and TRBJ2-7, reads ETGVTQSPTHLIKTRGQQVTLRCSSQSGHNTVSWYQQALGQGPQFIFQYYREEENGRGNFPPRFSGLQFPNYSSELNVNALELDDSALYLCASSLGSGVAYEQYFGPGTRLTVT.

This chain connects TRBV19 to TRBJ2-7; D is possibly TRBD1 (6 bases). This CDR3 is built from 13 residues. Germline lookup yields CDR1 LNHDA and CDR2 SQIVND (reference sequence). V lost 1 base and J 5 bases, leaving 9 bases between the germline ends. As DNA, the CDR3 is TGTGCCAGTAGTATAGCCTGGACAGACGAGCAGTACTTC. Protein sequence: CASSIAWTDEQYF. The full variable domain, in which reference TRBV19 and TRBJ2-7 provide the parts outside the CDR3, is DGGITQSPKYLFRKEGQNVTLSCEQNLNHDAMYWYRQDPGQGLRLIYYSQIVNDFQKGDIAEGYSVSREKKESFPLTVTSAQKNPTAFYLCASSIAWTDEQYFGPGTRLTVT.

As DNA, the CDR3 is TGTGCCAGCAGCCAAGATATGGGGGCAGGGGGTTACGAGCAGTACTTC. It specifies CASSQDMGAGGYEQYF. J is TRBJ2-7 and V is TRBV3-1, with 7 bases identical to TRBD1. The CDR3 runs to 16 residues. The germline V gene has CDR1 LGHDT and CDR2 YNNKEL (reference sequence). V shed 0 bases and J 4 bases; nucleotides not matched to a gene: 9.

The rearrangement joins TRBV9 to TRBJ2-1; D perhaps matches TRBD1 (7 bases). Trimming removed 4 bases from V and 5 bases from J, with 22 bases in between. Germline CDR1 SGDLS, CDR2 YYNGEE. This CDR3 contains 17 residues. The CDR3 coding sequence is TGTGCCAGCAGCCATTCCAGGGGGGTTGGGCCCAACAATGAGCAGTTCTTC. It is translated as CASSHSRGVGPNNEQFF.

This clonotype was seen a few times. The chain uses TRBV29-1 and TRBJ2-7; 8 bases agree with TRBD2. The CDR3 runs 15 residues. The V gene's germline CDR1 is SQVTM and CDR2 ANQGSEA. The J segment lost 5 bases and the V segment lost 4 bases, leaving 13 bases of the junction unmatched. CDR3 amino acids: CSVVNESGRKNEQYF. The CDR3, as DNA: TGCAGCGTTGTAAACGAGAGCGGGAGAAAGAACGAGCAGTACTTC.

This chain uses TRBV5-1 with TRBJ2-3; 11 positions agree with TRBD2. Germline V gene data show CDR1 as SGHRS and CDR2 as YFSETQ. Unmatched junction bases numbered 4, after V lost 1 base and J lost 6 bases. The CDR3 totals 15 residues. The chain's CDR3 is CASSLPRTSGDTQYF. CDR3 DNA: TGCGCCAGCAGCTTGCCTCGGACTAGCGGGGATACGCAGTATTTT.

The chain is built from TRBV7-9 and TRBJ2-3; either TRBD1 or TRBD2 may fit D (5 bases each). CDR3 length: 14 residues. The germline CDR1 and CDR2 sequences are SEHNR and FQNEAQ (reference sequence). The V gene lost 1 base and the J gene lost 9 bases, with 14 bases spanning the gap. The CDR3 nucleotides are TGTGCCAGCAGCTTAGGGCAGGGATGGGACACGCAGTATTTT. Amino acid sequence: CASSLGQGWDTQYF. The full variable domain, completed using reference TRBV7-9 and TRBJ2-3, is DTGVSQNPRHKITKRGQNVTFRCDPISEHNRLYWYRQTLGQGPEFLTYFQNEAQLEKSRLLSDRFSAERPKGSFSTLEIQRTEQGDSAMYLCASSLGQGWDTQYFGPGTRLTVL.

The chain combines TRBV6-5 with TRBJ2-7; TRBD1 matches 8 bases. The germline CDR1 and CDR2 sequences are MNHEY and SVGAGI. The trim removed 2 bases at V and 7 bases at J, leaving 7 bases unmatched. The CDR3 covers 14 residues. CDR3 coding DNA: TGTGCCAGCAGTTACGATCAGGGGGCGGATGAGCAGTACTTC. Translated: CASSYDQGADEQYF.

The chain recombines TRBV7-9 with TRBJ2-5, with 7 bases lining up with TRBD1. The CDR3 has 15 residues. Germline V gene data show CDR1 as SEHNR and CDR2 as FQNEAQ (reference sequence). J was trimmed by 0 bases and V by 4 bases; bases with no gene match: 5. The CDR3 DNA follows: TGTGCCAGCAGCTCCCCGGGACAGCACCAAGAGACCCAGTACTTC. This gives the protein CASSSPGQHQETQYF. Combining the CDR3 with reference TRBV7-9 and TRBJ2-5 gives the whole variable domain DTGVSQNPRHKITKRGQNVTFRCDPISEHNRLYWYRQTLGQGPEFLTYFQNEAQLEKSRLLSDRFSAERPKGSFSTLEIQRTEQGDSAMYLCASSSPGQHQETQYFGPGTRLLVL.

The J gene is TRBJ2-1, the V gene TRBV21-1; the D segment call TRBD1 is taken from the table without a DNA check. TRBV21-1 is annotated as a pseudogene. The CDR3 has 16 residues. The CDR3 coding sequence is TGTGCCAGCAGCCTTAGAGCGGGACAGGGTGAAAATGAGCAGTTCTTC. Amino acids: CASSLRAGQGENEQFF.

The V and J genes are TRBV7-9 and TRBJ1-4; tentatively, D is TRBD1 (5 bases). V lost 1 base to trimming and J lost 12 bases, with 18 bases between them. Germline CDR1 reads SEHNR; CDR2 reads FQNEAQ (reference sequence). This CDR3 is 15 amino acids long. The CDR3 coding sequence is TGTGCCAGCAGCTTAGATGGAGGGCCCAGGGTGGAACTGTTTTTT. This gives the protein CASSLDGGPRVELFF. The full variable domain, in which reference TRBV7-9 and TRBJ1-4 provide the parts outside the CDR3, is DTGVSQNPRHKITKRGQNVTFRCDPISEHNRLYWYRQTLGQGPEFLTYFQNEAQLEKSRLLSDRFSAERPKGSFSTLEIQRTEQGDSAMYLCASSLDGGPRVELFFGSGTQLSVL.

In this sample, this clonotype turned up many times. The chain links TRBV7-2 to TRBJ2-7; a possible D gene is TRBD2 (6 bases). CDR3 length: 15 residues. Germline CDR1 SGHTA, CDR2 FQGNSA. With 1 base removed from V and 9 bases from J, the gap between germline ends came to 19 bases. This CDR3 reads CASSLDLRGYGGQYF. CDR3 nucleotides: TGTGCCAGCAGCTTAGATCTTAGGGGCTACGGGGGGCAGTACTTC.

V is TRBV5-8 and J is TRBJ1-1; D is uncertain. Germline V lookup: CDR1 SGHTS, CDR2 YDEGEE. Trimming stripped 4 bases from V and 0 bases from J, with 7 bases between. The CDR3 loop spans 13 amino acids. The CDR3 region has the DNA TGTGCCAGCAGCGTCGACCTGAACACTGAAGCTTTCTTT. Amino acid sequence: CASSVDLNTEAFF. The entire variable domain, with the rest obtained from reference TRBV5-8 and TRBJ1-1, is as follows: EAGVTQSPTHLIKTRGQQATLRCSPISGHTSVYWYQQALGLGLQFLLWYDEGEERNRGNFPPRFSGRQFPNYSSELNVNALELEDSALYLCASSVDLNTEAFFGQGTRLTVV.

This chain joins TRBV7-3 and TRBJ2-2; 7 nucleotides agree with TRBD1. The CDR3 is made up of 14 amino acids. Germline CDR1 SGHTA, CDR2 FQGTGA. Trimming cost V 4 bases and J 4 bases; bases outside gene matches: 3. In DNA, the CDR3 is TGTGCCAGCAGCTCGGGACAGCCCACCGGGGAGCTGTTTTTT. Its protein is CASSSGQPTGELFF.

The chain is built from TRBV7-9 and TRBJ1-1, with TRBD1 matching over 9 bases. J gave up 3 bases and V 5 bases, and 7 bases lay outside the gene matches. Germline CDR1 is SEHNR and CDR2 is FQNEAQ (reference sequence). The CDR3 is made up of 15 amino acids. The CDR3 loop is CASSPWTGADTEAFF. CDR3 nucleotides: TGTGCCAGCAGCCCCTGGACAGGGGCCGACACTGAAGCTTTCTTT.